This TCR beta chain was obtained from a study of T cell repertoires in cytomegalovirus infection. Study summary: Epitope selection comprised recently identified HLA-C-restricted CMV epitopes and well-studied HLA-B-restricted CMV epitopes. Both CMV infection and a matching HLA type were indicated by public TCR beta signatures.

Comment on this clonotype: Antigen unknown.

MiXCR, run by TCRdb on the reads, gives a single entry per CDR3 protein. Of 50,000 to 65,000 distinct CDR3 sequences in the sample, around 20% were seen once. The CDR3 runs 14 residues. Unmatched junction bases numbered 5, after V lost 6 bases and J lost 5 bases. Looked up from germline, CDR1 is SGHTA and CDR2 is FQGNSA. This clonotype originated in a human donor in good health (CMV status not recorded). Some clones in this sample may be carry-over from other donors' samples. V and J are TRBV7-2 and TRBJ2-1; TRBD1 agrees at 9 bases. Sequences were derived from CD8+ T cells from cultured PBMCs, sampled from culture after CMV antigen stimulation. The CDR3 DNA is TGTGCCAGCAGGAGGGGACAGGGACACAATGAGCAGTTCTTC. Translation gives CASRRGQGHNEQFF.